This TCR beta chain comes out of a study of T cell responses to AZD1222 COVID-19 vaccine. Regarding the study as a whole: Spike-wide coverage was observed for vaccine-associated CD4 TCRs, with dominant responses at 160-218 and 743-854. Repertoire sampling was restricted to post-peak T cell response timepoints.

Second doses that came at about 4 or about 12 weeks were put together. In this sample, this clone turned up once. Its specificity is not known. The protocol was immunoSEQ multiplex PCR, while the TCRdb copy is restricted to in-frame clones and leaves out a portion. The sample holds over 100,000 clones, about 90% seen once. Germline CDR1 and CDR2: SEHNR and FQNEAQ (reference sequence). Deletions cut 5 bases from V and 6 bases from J, with 16 bases between. The CDR3 has 14 residues. Here the sequenced sample was peripheral blood, taken 28 days after the second AZD1222 dose. This chain uses TRBV7-9 with TRBJ1-2; D possibly corresponds to TRBD1 (6 bases). The clonotype was recovered from an adult who received the AZD1222 COVID-19 vaccine. The CDR3, as DNA: TGTGCCAGCAGCCTGGGACAAACTACTAATGGCTACACCTTC. This translates into CASSLGQTTNGYTF.